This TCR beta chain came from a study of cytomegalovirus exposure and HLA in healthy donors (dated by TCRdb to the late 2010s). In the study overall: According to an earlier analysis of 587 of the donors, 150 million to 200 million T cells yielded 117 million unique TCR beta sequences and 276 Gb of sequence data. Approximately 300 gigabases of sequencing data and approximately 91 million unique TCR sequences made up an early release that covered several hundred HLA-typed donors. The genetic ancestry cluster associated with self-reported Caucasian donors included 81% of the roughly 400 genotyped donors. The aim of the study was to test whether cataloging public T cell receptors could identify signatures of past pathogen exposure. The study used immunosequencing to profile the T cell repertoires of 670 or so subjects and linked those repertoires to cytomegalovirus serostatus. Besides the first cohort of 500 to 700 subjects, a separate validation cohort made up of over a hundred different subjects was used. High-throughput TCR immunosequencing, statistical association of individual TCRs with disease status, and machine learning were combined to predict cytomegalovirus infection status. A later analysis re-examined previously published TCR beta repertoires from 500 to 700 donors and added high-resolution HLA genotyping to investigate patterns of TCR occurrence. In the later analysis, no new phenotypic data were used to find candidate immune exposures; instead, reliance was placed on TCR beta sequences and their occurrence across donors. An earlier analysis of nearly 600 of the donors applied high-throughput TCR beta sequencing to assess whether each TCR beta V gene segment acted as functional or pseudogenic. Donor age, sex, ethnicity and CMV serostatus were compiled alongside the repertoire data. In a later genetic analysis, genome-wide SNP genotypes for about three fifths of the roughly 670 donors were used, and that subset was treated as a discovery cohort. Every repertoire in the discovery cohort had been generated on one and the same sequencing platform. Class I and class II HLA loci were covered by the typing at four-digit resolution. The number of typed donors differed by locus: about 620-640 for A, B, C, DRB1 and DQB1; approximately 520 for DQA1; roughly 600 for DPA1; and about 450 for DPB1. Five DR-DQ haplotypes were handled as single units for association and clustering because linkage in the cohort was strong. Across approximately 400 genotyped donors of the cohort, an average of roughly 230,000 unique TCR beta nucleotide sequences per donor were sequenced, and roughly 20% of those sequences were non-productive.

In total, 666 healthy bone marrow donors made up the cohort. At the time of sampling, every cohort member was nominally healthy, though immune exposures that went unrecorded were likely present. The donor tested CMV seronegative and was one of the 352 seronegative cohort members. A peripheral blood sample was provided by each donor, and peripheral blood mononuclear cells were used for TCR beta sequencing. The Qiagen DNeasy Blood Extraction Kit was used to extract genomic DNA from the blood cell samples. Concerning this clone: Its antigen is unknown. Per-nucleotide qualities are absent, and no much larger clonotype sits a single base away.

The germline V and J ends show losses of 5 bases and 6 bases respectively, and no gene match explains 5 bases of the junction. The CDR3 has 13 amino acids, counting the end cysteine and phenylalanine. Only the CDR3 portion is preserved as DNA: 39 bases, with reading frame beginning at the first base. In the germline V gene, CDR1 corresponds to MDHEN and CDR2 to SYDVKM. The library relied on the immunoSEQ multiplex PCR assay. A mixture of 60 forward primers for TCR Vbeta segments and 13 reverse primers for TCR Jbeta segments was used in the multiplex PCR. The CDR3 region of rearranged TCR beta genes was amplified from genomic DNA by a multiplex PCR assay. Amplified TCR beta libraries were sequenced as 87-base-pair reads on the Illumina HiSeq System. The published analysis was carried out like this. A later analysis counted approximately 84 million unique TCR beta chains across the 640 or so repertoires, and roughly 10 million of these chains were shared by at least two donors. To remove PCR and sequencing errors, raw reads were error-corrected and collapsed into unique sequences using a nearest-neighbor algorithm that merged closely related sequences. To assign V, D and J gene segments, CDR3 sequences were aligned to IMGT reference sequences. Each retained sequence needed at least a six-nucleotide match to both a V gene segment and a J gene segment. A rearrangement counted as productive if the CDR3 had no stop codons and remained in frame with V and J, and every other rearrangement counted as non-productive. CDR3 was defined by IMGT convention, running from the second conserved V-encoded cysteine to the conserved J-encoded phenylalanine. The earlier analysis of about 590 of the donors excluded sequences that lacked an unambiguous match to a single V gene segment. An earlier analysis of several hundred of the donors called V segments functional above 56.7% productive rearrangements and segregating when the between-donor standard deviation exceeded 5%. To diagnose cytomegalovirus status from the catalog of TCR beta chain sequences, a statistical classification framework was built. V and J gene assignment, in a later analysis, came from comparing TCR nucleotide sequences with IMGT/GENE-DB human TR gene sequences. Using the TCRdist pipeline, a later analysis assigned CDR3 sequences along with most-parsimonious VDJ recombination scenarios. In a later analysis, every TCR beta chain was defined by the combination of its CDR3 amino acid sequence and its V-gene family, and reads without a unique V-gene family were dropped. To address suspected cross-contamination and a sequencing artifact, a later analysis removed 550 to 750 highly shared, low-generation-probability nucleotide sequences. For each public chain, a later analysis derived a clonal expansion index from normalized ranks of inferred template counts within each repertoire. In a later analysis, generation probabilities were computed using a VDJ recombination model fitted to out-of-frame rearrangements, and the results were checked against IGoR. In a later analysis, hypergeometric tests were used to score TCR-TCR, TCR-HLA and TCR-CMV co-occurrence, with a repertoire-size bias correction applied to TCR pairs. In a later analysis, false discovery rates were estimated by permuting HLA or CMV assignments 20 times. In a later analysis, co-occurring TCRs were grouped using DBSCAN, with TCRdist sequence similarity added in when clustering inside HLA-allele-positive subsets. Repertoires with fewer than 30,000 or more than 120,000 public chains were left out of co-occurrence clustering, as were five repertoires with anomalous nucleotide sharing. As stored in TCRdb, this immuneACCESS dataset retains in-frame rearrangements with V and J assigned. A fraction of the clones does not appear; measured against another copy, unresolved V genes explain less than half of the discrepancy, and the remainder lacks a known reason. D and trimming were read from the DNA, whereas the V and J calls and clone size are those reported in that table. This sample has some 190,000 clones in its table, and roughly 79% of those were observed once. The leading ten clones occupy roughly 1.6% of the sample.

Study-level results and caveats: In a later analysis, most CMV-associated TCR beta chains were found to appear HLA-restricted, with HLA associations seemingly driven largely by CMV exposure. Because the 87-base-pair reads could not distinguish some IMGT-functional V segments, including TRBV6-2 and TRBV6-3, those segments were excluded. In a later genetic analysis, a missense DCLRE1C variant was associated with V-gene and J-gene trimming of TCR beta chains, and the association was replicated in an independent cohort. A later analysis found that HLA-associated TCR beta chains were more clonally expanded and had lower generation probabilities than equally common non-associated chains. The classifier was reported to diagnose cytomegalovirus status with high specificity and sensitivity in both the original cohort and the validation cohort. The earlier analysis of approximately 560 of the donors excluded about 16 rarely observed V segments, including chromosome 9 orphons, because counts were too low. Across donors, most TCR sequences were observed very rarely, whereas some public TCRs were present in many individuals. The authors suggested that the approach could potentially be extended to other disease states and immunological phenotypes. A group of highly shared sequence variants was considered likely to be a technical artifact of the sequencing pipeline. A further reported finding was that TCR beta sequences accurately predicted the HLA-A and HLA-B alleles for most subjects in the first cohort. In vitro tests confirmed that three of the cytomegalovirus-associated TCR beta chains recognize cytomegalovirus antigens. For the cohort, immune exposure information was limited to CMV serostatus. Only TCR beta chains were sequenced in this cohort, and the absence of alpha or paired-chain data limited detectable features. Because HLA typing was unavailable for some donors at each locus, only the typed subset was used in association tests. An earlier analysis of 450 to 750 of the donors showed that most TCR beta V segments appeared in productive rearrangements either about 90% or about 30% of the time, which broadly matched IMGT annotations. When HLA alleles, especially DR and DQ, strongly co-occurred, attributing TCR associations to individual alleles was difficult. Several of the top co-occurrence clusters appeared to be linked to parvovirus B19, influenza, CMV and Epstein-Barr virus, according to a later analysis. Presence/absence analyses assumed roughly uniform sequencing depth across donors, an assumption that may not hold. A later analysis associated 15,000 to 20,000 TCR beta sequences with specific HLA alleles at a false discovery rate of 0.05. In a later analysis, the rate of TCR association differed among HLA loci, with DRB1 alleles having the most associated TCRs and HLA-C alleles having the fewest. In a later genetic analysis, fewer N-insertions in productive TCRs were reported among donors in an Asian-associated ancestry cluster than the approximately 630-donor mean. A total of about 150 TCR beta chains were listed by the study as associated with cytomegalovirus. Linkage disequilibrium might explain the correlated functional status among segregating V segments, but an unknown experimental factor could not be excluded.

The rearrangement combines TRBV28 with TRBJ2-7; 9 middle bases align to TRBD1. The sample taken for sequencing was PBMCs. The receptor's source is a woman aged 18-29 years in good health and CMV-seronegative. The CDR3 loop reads CASSTGGSGEQYF. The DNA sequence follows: TGTGCCAGCAGTACAGGGGGCTCCGGCGAGCAGTACTTC.